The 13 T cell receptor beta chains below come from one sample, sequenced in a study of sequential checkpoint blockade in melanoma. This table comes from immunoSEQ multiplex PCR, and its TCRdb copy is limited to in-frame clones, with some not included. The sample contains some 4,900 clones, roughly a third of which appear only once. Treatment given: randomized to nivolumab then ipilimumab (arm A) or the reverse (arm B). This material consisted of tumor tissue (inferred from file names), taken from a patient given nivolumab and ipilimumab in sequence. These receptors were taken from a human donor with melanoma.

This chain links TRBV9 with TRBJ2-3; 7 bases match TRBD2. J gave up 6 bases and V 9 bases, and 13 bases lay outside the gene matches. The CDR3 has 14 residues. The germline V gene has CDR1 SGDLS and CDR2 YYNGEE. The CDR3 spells CATSAAGRLDTQYF. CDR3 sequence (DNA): TGTGCCACCTCCGCAGCGGGACGCCTTGATACGCAGTATTTT.

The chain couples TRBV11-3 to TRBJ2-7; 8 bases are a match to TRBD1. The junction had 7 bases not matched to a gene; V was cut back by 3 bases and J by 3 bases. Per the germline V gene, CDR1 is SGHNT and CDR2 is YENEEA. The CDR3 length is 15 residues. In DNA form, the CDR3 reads TGTGCCAGCAGCTTGGACCAGGGGGCGCGCTACGAGCAGTACTTC. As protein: CASSLDQGARYEQYF.

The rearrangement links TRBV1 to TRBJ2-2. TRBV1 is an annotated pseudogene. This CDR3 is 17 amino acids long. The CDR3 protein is CASSQGGGRGLPGELFF. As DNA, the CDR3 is TGCGCCAGCAGCCAAGGGGGTGGCCGGGGGCTCCCCGGGGAGCTGTTTTTT.

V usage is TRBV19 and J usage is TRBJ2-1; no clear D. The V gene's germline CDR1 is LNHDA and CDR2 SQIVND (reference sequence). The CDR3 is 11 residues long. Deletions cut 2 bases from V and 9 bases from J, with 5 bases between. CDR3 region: CASSINLEQFF. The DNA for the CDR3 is TGTGCCAGTAGTATAAATCTTGAGCAGTTCTTC. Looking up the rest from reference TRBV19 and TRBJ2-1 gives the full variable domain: DGGITQSPKYLFRKEGQNVTLSCEQNLNHDAMYWYRQDPGQGLRLIYYSQIVNDFQKGDIAEGYSVSREKKESFPLTVTSAQKNPTAFYLCASSINLEQFFGPGTRLTVL.

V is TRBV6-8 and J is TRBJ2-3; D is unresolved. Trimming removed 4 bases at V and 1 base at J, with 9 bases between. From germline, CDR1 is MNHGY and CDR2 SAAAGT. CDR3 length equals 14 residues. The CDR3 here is CASSWIEGTDTQYF. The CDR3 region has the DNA TGTGCCAGCAGTTGGATCGAGGGCACAGATACGCAGTATTTT.

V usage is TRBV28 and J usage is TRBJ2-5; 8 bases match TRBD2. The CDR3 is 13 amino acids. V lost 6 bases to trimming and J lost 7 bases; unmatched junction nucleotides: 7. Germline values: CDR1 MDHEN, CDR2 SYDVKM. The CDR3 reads CASSLSGTATQYF. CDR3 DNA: TGTGCCAGCAGCCTTAGCGGGACCGCGACCCAGTACTTC. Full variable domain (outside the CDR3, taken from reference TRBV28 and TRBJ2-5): DVKVTQSSRYLVKRTGEKVFLECVQDMDHENMFWYRQDPGLGLRLIYFSYDVKMKEKGDIPEGYSVSREKKERFSLILESASTNQTSMYLCASSLSGTATQYFGPGTRLLVL.

CDR3 nucleotides: TGTGCCAGTAGTTGGGCAGTAAGCACAGATACGCAGTATTTT. Residues: CASSWAVSTDTQYF. J is TRBJ2-3 and V is TRBV19; D uncertain. Germline-derived CDR1 and CDR2 are LNHDA and SQIVND (reference sequence). This CDR3 region has 14 residues. Trimming pared 5 bases from V and 0 bases from J, leaving 9 bases between. Complete variable domain (other parts from reference TRBV19 and TRBJ2-3): DGGITQSPKYLFRKEGQNVTLSCEQNLNHDAMYWYRQDPGQGLRLIYYSQIVNDFQKGDIAEGYSVSREKKESFPLTVTSAQKNPTAFYLCASSWAVSTDTQYFGPGTRLTVL.

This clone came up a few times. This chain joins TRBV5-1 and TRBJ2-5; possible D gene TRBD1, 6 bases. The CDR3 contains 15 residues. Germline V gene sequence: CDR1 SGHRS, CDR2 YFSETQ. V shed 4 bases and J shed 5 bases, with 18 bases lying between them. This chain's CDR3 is CASSQDRIQRETQYF. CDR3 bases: TGCGCCAGCAGCCAAGACAGGATACAAAGGGAGACCCAGTACTTC.

CDR3 bases: TGTGCCAGCACGCTAACTAGCGGGAGGGCAACCGGGGAGCTGTTTTTT. It is translated as CASTLTSGRATGELFF. The chain employs TRBV6-7 and TRBJ2-2, with 13 bases aligning to TRBD2. TRBV6-7 is designated an ORF whose function remains uncertain. The CDR3 totals 16 residues. Trimming cost V 7 bases and J 5 bases; bases outside gene matches: 7.

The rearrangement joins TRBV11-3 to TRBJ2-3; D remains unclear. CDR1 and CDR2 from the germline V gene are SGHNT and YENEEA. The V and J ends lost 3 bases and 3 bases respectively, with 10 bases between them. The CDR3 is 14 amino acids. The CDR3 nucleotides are TGTGCCAGCAGCTTCCTCCTGGGAACAGATACGCAGTATTTT. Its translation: CASSFLLGTDTQYF. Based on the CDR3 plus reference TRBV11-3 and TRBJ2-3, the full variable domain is EAGVVQSPRYKIIEKKQPVAFWCNPISGHNTLYWYLQNLGQGPELLIRYENEEAVDDSQLPKDRFSAERLKGVDSTLKIQPAELGDSAVYLCASSFLLGTDTQYFGPGTRLTVL.

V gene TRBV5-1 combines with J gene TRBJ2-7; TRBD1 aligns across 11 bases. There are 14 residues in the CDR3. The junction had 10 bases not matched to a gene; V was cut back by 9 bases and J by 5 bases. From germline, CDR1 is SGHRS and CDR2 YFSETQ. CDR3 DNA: TGCGCCACTTCGCCCGGGACAGGGGGAGACGAGCAGTACTTC. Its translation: CATSPGTGGDEQYF. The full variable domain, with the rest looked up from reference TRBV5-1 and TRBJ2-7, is KAGVTQTPRYLIKTRGQQVTLSCSPISGHRSVSWYQQTPGQGLQFLFEYFSETQRNKGNFPGRFSGRQFSNSRSEMNVSTLELGDSALYLCATSPGTGGDEQYFGPGTRLTVT.

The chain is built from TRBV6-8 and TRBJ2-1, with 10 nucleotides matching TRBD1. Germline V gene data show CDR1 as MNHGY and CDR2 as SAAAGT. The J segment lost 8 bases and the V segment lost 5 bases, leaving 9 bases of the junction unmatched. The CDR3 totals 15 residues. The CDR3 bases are TGTGCCAGCAGTGCAGACAGGGGGCGCGTCGATGAGCAGTTCTTC. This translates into CASSADRGRVDEQFF.

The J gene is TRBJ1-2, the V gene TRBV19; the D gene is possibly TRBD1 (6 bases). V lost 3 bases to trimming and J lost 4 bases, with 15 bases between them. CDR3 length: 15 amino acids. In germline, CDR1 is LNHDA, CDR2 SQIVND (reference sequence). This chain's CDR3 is CASSMGTRGIYGYTF. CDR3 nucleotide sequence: TGTGCCAGTAGTATGGGGACACGGGGTATCTATGGCTACACCTTC.